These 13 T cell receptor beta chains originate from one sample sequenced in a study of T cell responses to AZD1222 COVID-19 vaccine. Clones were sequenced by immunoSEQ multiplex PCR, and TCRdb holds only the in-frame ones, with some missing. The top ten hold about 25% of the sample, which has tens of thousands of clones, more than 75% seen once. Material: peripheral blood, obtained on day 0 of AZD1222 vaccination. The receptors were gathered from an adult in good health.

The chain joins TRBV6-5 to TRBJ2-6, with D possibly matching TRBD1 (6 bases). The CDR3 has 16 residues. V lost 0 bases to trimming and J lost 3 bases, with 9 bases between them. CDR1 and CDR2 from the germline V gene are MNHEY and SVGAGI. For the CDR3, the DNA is TGTGCCAGCAGTTACTCAGGGGGTAGTGGGGCCAACGTCCTGACTTTC. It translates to CASSYSGGSGANVLTF.

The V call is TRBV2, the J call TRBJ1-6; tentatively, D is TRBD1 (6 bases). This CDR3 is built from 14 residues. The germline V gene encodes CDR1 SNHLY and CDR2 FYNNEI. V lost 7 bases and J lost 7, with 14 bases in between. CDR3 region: CASMGASGNSPLHF. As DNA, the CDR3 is TGTGCCAGCATGGGGGCCTCGGGAAATTCACCCCTCCACTTT.

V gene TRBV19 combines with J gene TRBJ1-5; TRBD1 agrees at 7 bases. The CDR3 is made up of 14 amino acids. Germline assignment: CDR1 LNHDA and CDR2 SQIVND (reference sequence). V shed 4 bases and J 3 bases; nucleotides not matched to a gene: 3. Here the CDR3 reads CASSKTGSNQPQHF. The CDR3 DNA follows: TGTGCCAGTAGTAAGACAGGGTCCAATCAGCCCCAGCATTTT.

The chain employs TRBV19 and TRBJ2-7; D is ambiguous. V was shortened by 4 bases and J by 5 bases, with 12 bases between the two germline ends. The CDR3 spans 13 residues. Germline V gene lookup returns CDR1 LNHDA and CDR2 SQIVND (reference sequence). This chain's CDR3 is CASSRTASDEQYF. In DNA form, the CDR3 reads TGTGCCAGTAGTAGAACAGCTTCCGACGAGCAGTACTTC.

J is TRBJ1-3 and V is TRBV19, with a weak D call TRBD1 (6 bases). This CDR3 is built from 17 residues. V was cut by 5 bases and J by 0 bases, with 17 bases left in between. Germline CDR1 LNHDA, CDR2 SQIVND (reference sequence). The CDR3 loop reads CASSLTPGTRSGNTIYF. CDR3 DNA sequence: TGTGCCAGTAGTCTTACCCCCGGGACACGCTCTGGAAACACCATATATTTT. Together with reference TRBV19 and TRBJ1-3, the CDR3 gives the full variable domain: DGGITQSPKYLFRKEGQNVTLSCEQNLNHDAMYWYRQDPGQGLRLIYYSQIVNDFQKGDIAEGYSVSREKKESFPLTVTSAQKNPTAFYLCASSLTPGTRSGNTIYFGEGSWLTVV.

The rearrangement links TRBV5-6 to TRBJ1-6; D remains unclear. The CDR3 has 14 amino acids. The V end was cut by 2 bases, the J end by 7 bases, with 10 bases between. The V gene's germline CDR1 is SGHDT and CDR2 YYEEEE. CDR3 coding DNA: TGTGCCAGCAGCTTATCGGGATTGAATTCACCCCTCCACTTT. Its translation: CASSLSGLNSPLHF.

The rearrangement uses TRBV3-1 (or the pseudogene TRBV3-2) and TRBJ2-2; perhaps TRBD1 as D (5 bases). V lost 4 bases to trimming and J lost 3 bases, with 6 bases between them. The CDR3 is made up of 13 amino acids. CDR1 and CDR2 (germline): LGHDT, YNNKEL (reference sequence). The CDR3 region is CASSRGDTGELFF. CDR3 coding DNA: TGTGCCAGCAGCCGGGGCGACACCGGGGAGCTGTTTTTT.

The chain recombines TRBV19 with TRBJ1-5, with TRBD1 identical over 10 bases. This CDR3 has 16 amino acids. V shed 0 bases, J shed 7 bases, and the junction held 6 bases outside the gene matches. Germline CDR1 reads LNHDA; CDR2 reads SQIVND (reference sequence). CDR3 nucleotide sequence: TGTGCCAGTAGTATAGATCTGACAGGGGGCACCCAGCCCCAGCATTTT. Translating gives CASSIDLTGGTQPQHF. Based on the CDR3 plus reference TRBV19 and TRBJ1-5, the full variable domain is DGGITQSPKYLFRKEGQNVTLSCEQNLNHDAMYWYRQDPGQGLRLIYYSQIVNDFQKGDIAEGYSVSREKKESFPLTVTSAQKNPTAFYLCASSIDLTGGTQPQHFGDGTRLSIL.

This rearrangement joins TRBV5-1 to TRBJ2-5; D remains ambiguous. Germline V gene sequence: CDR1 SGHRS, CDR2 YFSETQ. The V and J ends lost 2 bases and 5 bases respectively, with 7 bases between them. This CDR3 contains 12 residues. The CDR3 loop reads CASSFGPETQYF. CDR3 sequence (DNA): TGCGCCAGCAGCTTCGGTCCGGAGACCCAGTACTTC. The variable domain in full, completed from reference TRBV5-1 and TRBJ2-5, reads KAGVTQTPRYLIKTRGQQVTLSCSPISGHRSVSWYQQTPGQGLQFLFEYFSETQRNKGNFPGRFSGRQFSNSRSEMNVSTLELGDSALYLCASSFGPETQYFGPGTRLLVL.

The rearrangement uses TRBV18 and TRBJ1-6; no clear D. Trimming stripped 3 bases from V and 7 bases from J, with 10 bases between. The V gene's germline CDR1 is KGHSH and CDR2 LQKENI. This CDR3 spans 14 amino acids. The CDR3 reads CASSPDPRNSPLHF. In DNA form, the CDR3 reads TGTGCCAGCTCACCCGACCCCAGGAATTCACCCCTCCACTTT.

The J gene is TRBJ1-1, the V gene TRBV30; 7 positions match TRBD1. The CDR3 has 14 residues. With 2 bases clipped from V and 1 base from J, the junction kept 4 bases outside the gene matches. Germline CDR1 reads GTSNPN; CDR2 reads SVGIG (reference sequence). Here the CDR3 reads CAWSRNRGNTEAFF. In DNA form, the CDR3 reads TGTGCCTGGAGTAGGAACAGGGGGAACACTGAAGCTTTCTTT.

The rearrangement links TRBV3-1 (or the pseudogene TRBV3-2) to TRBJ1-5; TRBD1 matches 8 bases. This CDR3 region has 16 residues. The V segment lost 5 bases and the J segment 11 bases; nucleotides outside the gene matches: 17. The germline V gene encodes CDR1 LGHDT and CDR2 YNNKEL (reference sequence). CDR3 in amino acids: CASSTRDRSWDVAQHF. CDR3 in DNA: TGTGCCAGCAGCACCCGGGACAGGTCGTGGGATGTGGCCCAGCATTTT.

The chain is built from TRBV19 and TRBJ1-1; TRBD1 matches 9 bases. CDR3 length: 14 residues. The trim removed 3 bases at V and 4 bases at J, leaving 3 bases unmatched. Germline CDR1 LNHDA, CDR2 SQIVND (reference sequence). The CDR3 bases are TGTGCCAGTAGTATTCAGGGACAGGGCACTGAAGCTTTCTTT. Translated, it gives CASSIQGQGTEAFF.